This T cell receptor (beta chain) was recovered during a study of blood T cell repertoires in COVID-19. Sequencing was performed with immunoSEQ multiplex PCR; in TCRdb, only in-frame clones are kept and a portion is missing. The data contain about 42,000 clones, 85% to 90% of them singletons. Sequenced: peripheral blood. The sequence derives from a man aged 50-59 years with active COVID-19.

In DNA form, the CDR3 reads TGTGCCAGCAGCTGGCAGGTATCGAACACTGAAGCTTTCTTT. This gives the protein CASSWQVSNTEAFF. The rearrangement joins TRBV5-5 to TRBJ1-1, with unresolved D. Germline lookup yields CDR1 SGHKS and CDR2 YYEKEE (reference sequence). V was clipped by 3 bases and J by 1 base, with 10 bases between them. There are 14 residues in the CDR3.